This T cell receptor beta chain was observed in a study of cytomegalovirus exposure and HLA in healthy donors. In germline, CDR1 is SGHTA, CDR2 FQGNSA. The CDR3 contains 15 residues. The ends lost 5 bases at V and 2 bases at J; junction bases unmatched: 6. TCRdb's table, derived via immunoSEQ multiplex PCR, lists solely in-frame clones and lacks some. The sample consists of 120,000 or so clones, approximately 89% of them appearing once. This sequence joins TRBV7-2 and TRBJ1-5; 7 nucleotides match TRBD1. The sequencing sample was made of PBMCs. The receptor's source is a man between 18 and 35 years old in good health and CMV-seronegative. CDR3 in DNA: TGTGCCAGCAGCAGACAGGGAGAAGGCAATCAGCCCCAGCATTTT. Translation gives CASSRQGEGNQPQHF. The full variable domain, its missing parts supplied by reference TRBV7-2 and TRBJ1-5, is GAGVSQSPSNKVTEKGKDVELRCDPISGHTALYWYRQSLGQGLEFLIYFQGNSAPDKSGLPSDRFSAERTGGSVSTLTIQRTQQEDSAVYLCASSRQGEGNQPQHFGDGTRLSIL.